A selection of T cell receptor beta chains follows, all from one sample in a study of blood T cells in healthy people across ages. MiXCR, applied by TCRdb to the 5' RACE reads, yields one record per CDR3 protein. Seen here are about 630,000 distinct CDR3 sequences, about 21% observed once, and the top ten hold 3.6%. The source material was blood. All receptors derive from a man between 65 and 80 years old in good health. CDR3s include the opening cysteine and the closing phenylalanine or tryptophan. D genes are given only for firm matches. Only some rows state a clone size, as once, few, many or a class for expanded clones.

v_call	clone_size	j_call	d_call	cdr3_aa	cdr3_nt
TRBV6-2/TRBV6-3	few	TRBJ2-5	TRBD2	CASSYPLAGVEETQYF	TGTGCCAGCAGTTACCCCCTAGCGGGAGTGGAAGAGACCCAGTACTTC
TRBV16	few	TRBJ2-1	.	CASSQSREQFF	TGTGCCAGCAGCCAATCCCGGGAGCAGTTCTTC
TRBV7-2	few	TRBJ2-3	.	CASSPPGLDTQYF	TGTGCCAGCAGCCCGCCGGGGCTAGATACGCAGTATTTT
TRBV20-1	few	TRBJ2-7	TRBD1	CSARAGGRYEQYF	TGCAGTGCTAGAGCAGGGGGCAGATACGAGCAGTACTTC
TRBV11-2	few	TRBJ1-1	.	CASSQGRRGTEAFF	TGTGCCAGCAGCCAGGGACGGCGGGGGACTGAAGCTTTCTTT
TRBV6-1	.	TRBJ2-7	.	CASSELPGPPGEQYF	TGTGCCAGCAGTGAACTCCCCGGGCCCCCCGGAGAGCAGTACTTC
TRBV21-1	.	TRBJ2-7	.	CASSKVTSGRGYEQHF	TGTGCCAGCAGCAAAGTGACTAGCGGGAGAGGCTACGAGCAGCACTTC
TRBV20-1	.	TRBJ1-1	.	CSATSGSREAFF	TGCAGTGCTACTAGCGGATCCAGGGAAGCTTTCTTT
TRBV29-1	.	TRBJ2-7	.	CNVGFRSTEQYF	TGCAACGTTGGTTTCAGGTCAACCGAGCAGTACTTC
TRBV3-1	many	TRBJ1-4	TRBD1	CASSQPTGVDEKLFF	TGTGCCAGCAGCCAACCTACAGGGGTCGATGAAAAACTGTTTTTT